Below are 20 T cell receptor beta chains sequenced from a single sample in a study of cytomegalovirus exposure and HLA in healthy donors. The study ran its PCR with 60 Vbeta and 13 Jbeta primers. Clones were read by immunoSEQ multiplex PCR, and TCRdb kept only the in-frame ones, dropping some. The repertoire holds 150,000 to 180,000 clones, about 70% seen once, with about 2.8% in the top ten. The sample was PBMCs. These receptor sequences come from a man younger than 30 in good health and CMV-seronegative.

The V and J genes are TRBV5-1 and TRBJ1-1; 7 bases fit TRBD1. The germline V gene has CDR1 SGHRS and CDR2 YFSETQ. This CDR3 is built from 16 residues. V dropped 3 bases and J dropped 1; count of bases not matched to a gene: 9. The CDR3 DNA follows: TGCGCCAGCAGCTCAGGACAGGCGCCACCGAACACTGAAGCTTTCTTT. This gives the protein CASSSGQAPPNTEAFF. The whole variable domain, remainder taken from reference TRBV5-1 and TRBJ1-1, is KAGVTQTPRYLIKTRGQQVTLSCSPISGHRSVSWYQQTPGQGLQFLFEYFSETQRNKGNFPGRFSGRQFSNSRSEMNVSTLELGDSALYLCASSSGQAPPNTEAFFGQGTRLTVV.

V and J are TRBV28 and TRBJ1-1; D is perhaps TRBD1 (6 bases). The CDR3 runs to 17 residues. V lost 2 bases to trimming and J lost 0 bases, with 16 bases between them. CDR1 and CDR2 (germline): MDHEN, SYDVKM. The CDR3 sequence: CASSLDARGPLNTEAFF. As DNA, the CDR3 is TGTGCCAGCAGTTTAGATGCCAGGGGCCCTTTGAACACTGAAGCTTTCTTT.

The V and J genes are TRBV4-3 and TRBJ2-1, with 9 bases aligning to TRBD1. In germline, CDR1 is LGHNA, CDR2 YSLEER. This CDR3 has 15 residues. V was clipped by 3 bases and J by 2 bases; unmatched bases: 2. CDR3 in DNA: TGCGCCAGCAGCCAGGGGGACAGGGCCTACAATGAGCAGTTCTTC. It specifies CASSQGDRAYNEQFF.

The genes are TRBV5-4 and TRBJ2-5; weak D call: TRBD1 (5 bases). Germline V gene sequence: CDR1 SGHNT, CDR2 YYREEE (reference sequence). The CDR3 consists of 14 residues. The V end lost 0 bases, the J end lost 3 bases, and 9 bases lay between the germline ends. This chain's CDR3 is CASSLDPREETQYF. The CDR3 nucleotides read TGTGCCAGCAGCTTGGACCCCAGGGAAGAGACCCAGTACTTC.

The CDR3 nucleotides are TGCGCCAGCAGCTTTGGGGGGGTCTACGAGCAGTACTTC. Residues: CASSFGGVYEQYF. The chain is built from TRBV5-1 and TRBJ2-7; TRBD2 aligns across 7 bases. There are 13 residues in the CDR3. Germline loops: CDR1 SGHRS, CDR2 YFSETQ. Unmatched junction bases numbered 2, after V lost 2 bases and J lost 3 bases. The complete variable domain, with remaining parts taken from reference TRBV5-1 and TRBJ2-7, reads KAGVTQTPRYLIKTRGQQVTLSCSPISGHRSVSWYQQTPGQGLQFLFEYFSETQRNKGNFPGRFSGRQFSNSRSEMNVSTLELGDSALYLCASSFGGVYEQYFGPGTRLTVT.

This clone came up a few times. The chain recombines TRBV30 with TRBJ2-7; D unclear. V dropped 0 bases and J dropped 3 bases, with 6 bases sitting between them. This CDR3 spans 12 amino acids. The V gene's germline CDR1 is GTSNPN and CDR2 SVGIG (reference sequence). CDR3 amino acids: CAWSVSSYEQYF. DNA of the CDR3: TGTGCCTGGAGTGTATCCAGCTACGAGCAGTACTTC.

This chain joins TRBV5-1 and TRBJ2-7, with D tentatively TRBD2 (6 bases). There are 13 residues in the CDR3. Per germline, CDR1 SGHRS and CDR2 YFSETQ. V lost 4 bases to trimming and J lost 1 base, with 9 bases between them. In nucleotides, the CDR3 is TGCGCCAGCAGCCCGGGGGATTCCTACGAGCAGTACTTC. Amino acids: CASSPGDSYEQYF.

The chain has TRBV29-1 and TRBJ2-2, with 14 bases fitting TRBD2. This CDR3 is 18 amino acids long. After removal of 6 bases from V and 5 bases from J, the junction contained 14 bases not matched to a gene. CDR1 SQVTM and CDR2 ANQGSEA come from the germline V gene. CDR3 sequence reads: CSVNSPGLAGGGTGELFF. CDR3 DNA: TGCAGCGTGAACTCCCCCGGACTAGCGGGGGGAGGGACCGGGGAGCTGTTTTTT.

The CDR3 DNA is TGTGCCAGCGCCCGGGACATTTACTCCTACGAGCAGTACTTC. Its translation is CASARDIYSYEQYF. This sequence joins TRBV6-1 and TRBJ2-7; maybe TRBD1 (6 bases). V was pared by 8 bases and J by 0 bases, with 14 bases between. Germline loops: CDR1 MNHNS, CDR2 SASEGT. The CDR3 covers 14 residues.

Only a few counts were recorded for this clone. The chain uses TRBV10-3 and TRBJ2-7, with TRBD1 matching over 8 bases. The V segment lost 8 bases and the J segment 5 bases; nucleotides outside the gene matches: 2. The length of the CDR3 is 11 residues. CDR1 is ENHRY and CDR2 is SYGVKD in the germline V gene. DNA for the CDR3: TGTGCCATCGGACAGGGTGACGAGCAGTACGTC. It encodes CAIGQGDEQYV.

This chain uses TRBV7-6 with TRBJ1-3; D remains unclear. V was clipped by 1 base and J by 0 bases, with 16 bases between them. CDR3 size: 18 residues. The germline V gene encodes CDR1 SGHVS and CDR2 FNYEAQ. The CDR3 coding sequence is TGTGCCAGCAGCTTAGAATCGGCAGGTCCCTACTCTGGAAACACCATATATTTT. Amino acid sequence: CASSLESAGPYSGNTIYF.

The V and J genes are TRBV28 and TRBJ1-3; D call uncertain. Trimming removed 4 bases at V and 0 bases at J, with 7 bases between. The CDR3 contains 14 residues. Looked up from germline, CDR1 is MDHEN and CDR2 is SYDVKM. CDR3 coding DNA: TGTGCCAGCAGTTACGGCGGCTCTGGAAACACCATATATTTT. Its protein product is CASSYGGSGNTIYF. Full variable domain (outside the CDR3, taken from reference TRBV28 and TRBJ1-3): DVKVTQSSRYLVKRTGEKVFLECVQDMDHENMFWYRQDPGLGLRLIYFSYDVKMKEKGDIPEGYSVSREKKERFSLILESASTNQTSMYLCASSYGGSGNTIYFGEGSWLTVV.

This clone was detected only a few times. The CDR3 coding sequence is TGTGCCAGCAGCCTGGGACGGGAGGGGGTCGGCTACACCTTC. It translates to CASSLGREGVGYTF. This rearrangement joins TRBV5-6 to TRBJ1-2; possible D gene TRBD1, 6 bases. Germline values: CDR1 SGHDT, CDR2 YYEEEE. This CDR3 contains 14 residues. Trimming cost V 4 bases and J 8 bases, with 18 bases left between them.

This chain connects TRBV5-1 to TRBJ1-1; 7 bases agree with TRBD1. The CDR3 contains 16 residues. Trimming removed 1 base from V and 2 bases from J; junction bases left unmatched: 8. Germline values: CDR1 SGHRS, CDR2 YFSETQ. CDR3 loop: CASSLRAGGSNTEAFF. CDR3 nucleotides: TGCGCCAGCAGCTTGCGGGCAGGGGGGAGTAACACTGAAGCTTTCTTT.

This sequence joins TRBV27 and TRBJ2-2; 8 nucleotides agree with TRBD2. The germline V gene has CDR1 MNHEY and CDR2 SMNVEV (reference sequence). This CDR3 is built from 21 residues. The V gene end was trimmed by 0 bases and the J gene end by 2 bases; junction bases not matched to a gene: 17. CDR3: CASSLSPLAGGQKINTGELFF. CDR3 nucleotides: TGTGCCAGCAGTTTATCCCCTCTGGCGGGGGGCCAGAAGATAAACACCGGGGAGCTGTTTTTT.

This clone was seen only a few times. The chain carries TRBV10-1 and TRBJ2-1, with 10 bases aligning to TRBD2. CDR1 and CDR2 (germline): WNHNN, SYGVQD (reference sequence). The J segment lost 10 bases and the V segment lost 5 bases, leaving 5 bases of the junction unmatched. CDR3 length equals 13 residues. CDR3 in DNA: TGCGCCAGCAGTTTAATACTAGCGGGGGAGCAGTTCTTC. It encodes CASSLILAGEQFF.

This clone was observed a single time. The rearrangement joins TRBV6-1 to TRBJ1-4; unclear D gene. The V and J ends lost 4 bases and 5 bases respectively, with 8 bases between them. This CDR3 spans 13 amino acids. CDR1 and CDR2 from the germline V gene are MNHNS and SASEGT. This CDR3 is CASSAPGNEKLFF. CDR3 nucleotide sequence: TGTGCCAGCAGTGCCCCAGGAAATGAAAAACTGTTTTTT.

Here the CDR3 DNA reads TGTGCCAGCAGTCCCAGGGACACCGGGGAGCTGTTTTTT. This sequence encodes CASSPRDTGELFF. The chain joins TRBV6-4 to TRBJ2-2; D is possibly TRBD1 (5 bases). The CDR3 contains 13 residues. CDR1 and CDR2 from the germline V gene are MRHNA and SNTAGT. V gave up 5 bases and J gave up 3 bases, with 7 bases separating them.

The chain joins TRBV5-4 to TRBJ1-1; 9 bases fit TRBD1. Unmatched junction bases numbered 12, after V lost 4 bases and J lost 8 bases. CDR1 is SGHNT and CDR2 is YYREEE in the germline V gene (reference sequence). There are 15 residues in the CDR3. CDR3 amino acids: CASSPTTGGPFEAFF. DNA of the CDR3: TGTGCCAGCAGCCCTACTACAGGGGGCCCTTTCGAAGCTTTCTTT.

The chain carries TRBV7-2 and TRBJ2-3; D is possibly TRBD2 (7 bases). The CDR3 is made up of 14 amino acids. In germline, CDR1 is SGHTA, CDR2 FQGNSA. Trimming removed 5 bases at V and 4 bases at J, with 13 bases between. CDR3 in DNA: TGTGCCAGCAGCAATCCGGGGGGCCCAGATACGCAGTATTTT. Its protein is CASSNPGGPDTQYF. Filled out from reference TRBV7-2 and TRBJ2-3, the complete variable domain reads GAGVSQSPSNKVTEKGKDVELRCDPISGHTALYWYRQSLGQGLEFLIYFQGNSAPDKSGLPSDRFSAERTGGSVSTLTIQRTQQEDSAVYLCASSNPGGPDTQYFGPGTRLTVL.